What follows are 3 T cell receptor beta chains derived from one specimen sequenced in a study of read filtering for tumor transcriptome and immune sequencing. The library was built from 400 to 500 ng RNA with molecular barcoded adaptors for alpha/delta and beta/gamma chains. TCRdb passed the reads through MiXCR, listing each CDR3 protein once. Among under 40,000 distinct CDR3 sequences listed, less than 15% were seen once. The sample consisted of a population of CD138-negative cells sorted from bone marrow. The receptors stem from a donor at least 40 years old with multiple myeloma.

This clonotype was seen many times. The V call is TRBV28, the J call TRBJ2-4; 10 nucleotides align to TRBD1. CDR1 MDHEN and CDR2 SYDVKM come from the germline V gene. With 5 bases clipped from V and 9 bases from J, the junction kept 10 bases outside the gene matches. The CDR3 runs to 15 residues. The CDR3 bases are TGTGCCAGCAGTGCCACGGGACAGGGGTGGAGCATTCAGTACTTC. It translates to CASSATGQGWSIQYF.

This clonotype was seen at least ten times. The CDR3 sequence is CATSSVGSEQYF. The DNA for the CDR3 is TGTGCCACGAGCAGCGTTGGTTCCGAGCAGTACTTC. The V call is TRBV24-1, the J call TRBJ2-7; D is undetermined. The CDR3 loop spans 12 amino acids. Trimming stripped 10 bases from V and 6 bases from J, with 15 bases between. Germline CDR1 is KGHDR and CDR2 is SFDVKD.

This clonotype was recorded at least ten times. The chain is built from TRBV2 and TRBJ1-5; D is perhaps TRBD1 (5 bases). CDR1 and CDR2 from the germline V gene are SNHLY and FYNNEI. V was clipped by 3 bases and J by 7 bases, with 10 bases between them. The CDR3 totals 13 residues. The CDR3 sequence is CASSDSGNQPQHF. Written as DNA, the CDR3 is TGTGCCAGCAGTGACTCAGGGAACCAGCCCCAGCATTTT.